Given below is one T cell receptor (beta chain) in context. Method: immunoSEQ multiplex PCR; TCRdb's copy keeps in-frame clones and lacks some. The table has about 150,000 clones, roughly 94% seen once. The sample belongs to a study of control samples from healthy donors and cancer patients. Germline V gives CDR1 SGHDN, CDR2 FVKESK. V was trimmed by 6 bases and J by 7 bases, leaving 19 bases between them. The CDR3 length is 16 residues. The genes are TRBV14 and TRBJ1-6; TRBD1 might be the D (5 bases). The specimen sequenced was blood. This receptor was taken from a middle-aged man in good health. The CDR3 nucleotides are TGTGCCAGCAGTCAAAGTGGTGGGACGATCAATTCACCCCTCCACTTT. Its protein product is CASSQSGGTINSPLHF.